This T cell receptor (beta chain) was profiled in a study of blood T cell repertoires in COVID-19. V was shortened by 4 bases and J by 2 bases, with 6 bases between the two germline ends. CDR1 and CDR2 from the germline V gene are SGHNT and YYREEE (reference sequence). This CDR3 contains 12 residues. Repertoires were generated with immunoSEQ multiplex PCR, while TCRdb's copy carries only in-frame clones and drops some. The data show approximately 280,000 clones, 70% to 90% seen once. Sequencing input: peripheral blood. V is TRBV5-4 and J is TRBJ1-2; D remains ambiguous. The receptor was derived from a woman aged 70-85 years with acute or convalescent COVID-19. DNA of the CDR3: TGTGCCAGCAGCCAGGTCAACTATGGCTACACCTTC. Its protein product is CASSQVNYGYTF.